The 2 T cell receptor beta chains reported below all come from one sample, sequenced in a study of blood T cells in healthy people across ages. Next came a second PCR, run for about 6 to 12 cycles, which used a sample-barcoded 5' primer along with a J-beta primer mix. TCRdb processed the 5' RACE reads anew with MiXCR; each CDR3 protein has one entry. This sample carries roughly 680,000 distinct CDR3 sequences, roughly 49% of them seen once, and the ten largest clones take under 35%. The sequencing sample was made of blood. Receptors originate from a woman aged 55-69 years in good health.

On this clonotype itself: This could be a read error, since a much larger clone is one nucleotide away. This chain links TRBV10-3 with TRBJ2-7, with D uncertain. This CDR3 contains 12 residues. From germline, CDR1 is ENHRY and CDR2 SYGVKD. CDR3: CAISPGGGERYF. CDR3 in DNA: TGTGCCATCAGCCCGGGCGGCGGCGAGCGGTACTTC.

The chain links TRBV30 to TRBJ2-7; D is unresolved. Germline CDR1 reads GTSNPN; CDR2 reads SVGIG (reference sequence). The V gene lost 1 base and the J gene lost 4 bases, with 8 bases spanning the gap. The CDR3 is made up of 12 amino acids. The CDR3 bases are TGTGCCTGGAGTGAGAACAGTTACGAGCAGTACTTC. This sequence encodes CAWSENSYEQYF.